Presented here are 9 T cell receptor beta chains from one specimen sequenced in a study of early T cells in non-severe SARS-CoV-2 infection. TCRdb analysed the 5' RACE reads with MiXCR anew, one entry per CDR3 protein. The sample includes some 58,000 distinct CDR3 sequences, over 9% of them seen just once. Sequenced material: whole blood, taken at baseline. All receptors derive from an adult who was a healthcare worker with PCR-confirmed SARS-CoV-2 infection or an uninfected control (not recorded which).

This clonotype was detected a few times. The gene calls are TRBV18 and TRBJ2-1, with unresolved D. From germline, CDR1 is KGHSH and CDR2 LQKENI. The CDR3 has 13 amino acids. V dropped 6 bases and J dropped 3 bases, with 9 bases sitting between them. CDR3 DNA sequence: TGTGCCAGCTCGGCCCCCAGCTACAATGAGCAGTTCTTC. Translating gives CASSAPSYNEQFF.

This clonotype was observed many times. The chain links TRBV7-9 to TRBJ2-1; D is ambiguous. The V end was cut by 3 bases, the J end by 8 bases, with 11 bases between. The CDR3 has 13 amino acids. Germline CDR1 is SEHNR and CDR2 is FQNEAQ (reference sequence). For the CDR3, the DNA is TGTGCCAGCAGCTTCTCCCCCCGCGATGAGCAGTTCTTC. It yields the protein CASSFSPRDEQFF.

The genes are TRBV19 and TRBJ1-2; a weak D match, TRBD1 (5 bases). The germline gives CDR1 LNHDA, CDR2 SQIVND (reference sequence). The CDR3 contains 17 residues. The V gene lost 3 bases and the J gene lost 1 base, with 18 bases spanning the gap. The CDR3 is CASSITGGQKFNYGYTF. The CDR3 DNA reads TGTGCCAGTAGTATTACAGGCGGGCAGAAATTTAACTATGGCTACACCTTC.

This clonotype occurred a few times. V is TRBV10-3 and J is TRBJ2-1; 8 bases match TRBD2. Germline V lookup: CDR1 ENHRY, CDR2 SYGVKD. The CDR3 has 14 amino acids. Trimming removed 3 bases from V and 7 bases from J; junction bases left unmatched: 5. The CDR3 reads CAISDGGALNEQFF. As DNA, the CDR3 is TGTGCCATCAGTGACGGGGGGGCCTTGAATGAGCAGTTCTTC.

This clonotype occurred many times. The chain is built from TRBV19 and TRBJ1-1, with 11 bases aligning to TRBD1. With V trimmed by 7 bases and J by 3 bases, 4 bases remained unmatched. CDR3 length equals 14 residues. CDR1 and CDR2 (germline): LNHDA, SQIVND (reference sequence). For the CDR3, the DNA is TGTGCCAGTAAGGACAGGGGGCGAGACACTGAAGCTTTCTTT. Translated, it gives CASKDRGRDTEAFF.

This clonotype was seen only a few times. This chain links TRBV14 with TRBJ2-7; D call uncertain. CDR3 length equals 13 residues. Per germline, CDR1 SGHDN and CDR2 FVKESK. Trimming removed 2 bases at V and 3 bases at J, with 8 bases between. CDR3 bases: TGTGCCAGCAGCCAACGTTCGGACTACGAGCAGTACTTC. It encodes CASSQRSDYEQYF.

This clonotype has a handful of counts. The chain has TRBV20-1 and TRBJ2-3, with 9 nucleotides matching TRBD2. J lost 6 bases, V lost 6 bases, and 7 bases had no gene match. Germline values: CDR1 DFQATT, CDR2 SNEGSKA (reference sequence). The CDR3 consists of 13 residues. CDR3 nucleotide sequence: TGCAGTGCGGGGACTAGCCAGCGGGATACGCAGTATTTT. Translated, it gives CSAGTSQRDTQYF.

This clonotype came up a few times. The chain carries TRBV7-2 and TRBJ2-7; the match to TRBD1 covers 7 bases. This CDR3 has 13 amino acids. Germline V gene data show CDR1 as SGHTA and CDR2 as FQGNSA. V lost 2 bases and J lost 3; bases outside the gene matches: 1. The CDR3 is CASSLQGDYEQYF. The DNA of the CDR3 is TGTGCCAGCAGCTTACAGGGGGACTACGAGCAGTACTTC. The variable domain in full, with the rest retrieved from reference TRBV7-2 and TRBJ2-7, is GAGVSQSPSNKVTEKGKDVELRCDPISGHTALYWYRQSLGQGLEFLIYFQGNSAPDKSGLPSDRFSAERTGGSVSTLTIQRTQQEDSAVYLCASSLQGDYEQYFGPGTRLTVT.

A single count supports this clonotype. This sequence joins TRBV7-6 and TRBJ2-6; D uncertain. Germline V lookup: CDR1 SGHVS, CDR2 FNYEAQ. V lost 7 bases and J 2 bases, leaving 9 bases between the germline ends. The CDR3 is 14 residues long. The CDR3 DNA sequence: TGTGCCAGCACCGACCCAGCTGGGGCCAACGTCCTGACTTTC. Protein sequence: CASTDPAGANVLTF. Supplemented by reference TRBV7-6 and TRBJ2-6, the full variable domain reads GAGVSQSPRYKVTKRGQDVALRCDPISGHVSLYWYRQALGQGPEFLTYFNYEAQQDKSGLPNDRFSAERPEGSISTLTIQRTEQRDSAMYRCASTDPAGANVLTFGAGSRLTVL.